This T cell receptor (beta chain) comes out of a study of T cell changes during pregnancy in multiple sclerosis. Repertoires were generated with immunoSEQ multiplex PCR, while TCRdb's copy carries only in-frame clones and drops some. The table shows 70,000 to 100,000 clones, with 80% to 95% occurring only once. Sequenced here: peripheral blood, sampled in the third trimester of pregnancy. This receptor was obtained from a female donor in good health, enrolled as a control in a pregnancy study.

CDR3 nucleotides: TGTGCCAGCAGCCCGGGACTAGCGGGACCCACCGGGGAGCTGTTTTTT. Residues: CASSPGLAGPTGELFF. The V and J genes are TRBV5-6 and TRBJ2-2; 13 bases are shared with TRBD2. CDR1 is SGHDT and CDR2 is YYEEEE in the germline V gene. This CDR3 comprises 16 residues. Trimming cost V 4 bases and J 4 bases; bases outside gene matches: 4.